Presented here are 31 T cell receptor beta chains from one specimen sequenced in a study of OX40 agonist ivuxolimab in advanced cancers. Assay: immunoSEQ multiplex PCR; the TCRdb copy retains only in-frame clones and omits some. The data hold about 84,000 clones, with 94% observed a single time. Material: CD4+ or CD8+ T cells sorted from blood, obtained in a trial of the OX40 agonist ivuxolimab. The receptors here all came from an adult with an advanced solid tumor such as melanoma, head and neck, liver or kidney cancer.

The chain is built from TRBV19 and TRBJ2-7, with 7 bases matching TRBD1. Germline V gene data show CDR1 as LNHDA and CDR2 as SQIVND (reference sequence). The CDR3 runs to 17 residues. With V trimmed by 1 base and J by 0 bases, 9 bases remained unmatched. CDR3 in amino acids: CASSIVPATGSSYEQYF. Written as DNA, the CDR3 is TGTGCCAGTAGTATAGTTCCCGCGACAGGGAGCTCCTACGAGCAGTACTTC.

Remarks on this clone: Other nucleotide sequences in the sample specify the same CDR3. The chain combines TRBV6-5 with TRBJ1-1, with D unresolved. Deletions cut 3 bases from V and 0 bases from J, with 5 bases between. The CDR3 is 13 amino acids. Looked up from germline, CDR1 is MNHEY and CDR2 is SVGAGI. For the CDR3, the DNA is TGTGCCAGCAGTTATTCGGTGAACACTGAAGCTTTCTTT. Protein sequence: CASSYSVNTEAFF.

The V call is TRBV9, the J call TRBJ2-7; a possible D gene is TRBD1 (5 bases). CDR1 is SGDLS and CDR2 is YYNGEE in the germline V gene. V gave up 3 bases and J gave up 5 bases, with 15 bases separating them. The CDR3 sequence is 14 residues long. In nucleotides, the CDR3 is TGTGCCAGCAGCGAGGGAATCAGGGTAAACGAGCAGTACTTC. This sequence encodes CASSEGIRVNEQYF.

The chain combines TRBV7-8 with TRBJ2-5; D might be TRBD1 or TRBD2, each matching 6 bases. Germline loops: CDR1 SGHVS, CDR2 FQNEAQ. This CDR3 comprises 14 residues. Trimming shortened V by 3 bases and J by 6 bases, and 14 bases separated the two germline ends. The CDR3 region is CASSFRGGLQTQYF. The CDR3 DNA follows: TGTGCCAGCAGCTTTAGAGGGGGGCTGCAGACCCAGTACTTC.

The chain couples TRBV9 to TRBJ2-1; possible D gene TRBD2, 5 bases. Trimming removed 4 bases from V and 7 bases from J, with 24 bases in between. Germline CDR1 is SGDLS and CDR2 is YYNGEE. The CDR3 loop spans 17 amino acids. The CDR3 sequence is CASSSEGQRPTRNEQFF. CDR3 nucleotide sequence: TGTGCCAGCAGCTCAGAGGGCCAGCGGCCAACTCGTAATGAGCAGTTCTTC.

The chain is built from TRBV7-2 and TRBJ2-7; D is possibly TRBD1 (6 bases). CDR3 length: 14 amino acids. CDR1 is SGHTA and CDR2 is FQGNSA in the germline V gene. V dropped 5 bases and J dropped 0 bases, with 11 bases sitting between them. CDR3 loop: CASSPGHTSYEQYF. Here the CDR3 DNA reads TGTGCCAGCAGCCCGGGACATACCTCCTACGAGCAGTACTTC.

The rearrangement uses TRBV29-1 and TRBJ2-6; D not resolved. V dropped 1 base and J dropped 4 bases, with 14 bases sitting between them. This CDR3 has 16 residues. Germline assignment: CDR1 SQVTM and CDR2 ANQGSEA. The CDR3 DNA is TGCAGCGTTGAAGCCGATACAGTCTCCGGGGCCAACGTCCTGACTTTC. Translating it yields CSVEADTVSGANVLTF.

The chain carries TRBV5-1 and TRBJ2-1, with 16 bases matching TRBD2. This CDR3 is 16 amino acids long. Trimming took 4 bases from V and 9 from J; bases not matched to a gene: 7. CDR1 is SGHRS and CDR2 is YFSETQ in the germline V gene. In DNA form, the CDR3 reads TGCGCCAGCAGCCCCGGGACTAGCGGGAGGGCCTTTGAGCAGTTCTTC. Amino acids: CASSPGTSGRAFEQFF.

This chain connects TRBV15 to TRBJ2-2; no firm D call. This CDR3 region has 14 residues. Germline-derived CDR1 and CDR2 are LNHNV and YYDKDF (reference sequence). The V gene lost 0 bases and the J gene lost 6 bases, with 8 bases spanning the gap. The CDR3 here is CATSRDEFSGELFF. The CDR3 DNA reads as TGTGCCACCAGCAGAGATGAATTTTCCGGGGAGCTGTTTTTT.

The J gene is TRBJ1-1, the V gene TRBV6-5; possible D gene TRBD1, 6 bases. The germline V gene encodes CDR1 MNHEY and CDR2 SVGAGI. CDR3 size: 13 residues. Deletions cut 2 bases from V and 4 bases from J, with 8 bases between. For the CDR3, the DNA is TGTGCCAGCAGTTACAGGGGGGTCACTGAAGCTTTCTTT. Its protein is CASSYRGVTEAFF.

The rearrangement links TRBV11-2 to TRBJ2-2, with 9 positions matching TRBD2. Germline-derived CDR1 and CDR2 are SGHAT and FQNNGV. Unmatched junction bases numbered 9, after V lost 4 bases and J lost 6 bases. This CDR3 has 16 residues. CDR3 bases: TGTGCCAGCAGCTCGCTCGGGACTAGCCGTTCCGGGGAGCTGTTTTTT. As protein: CASSSLGTSRSGELFF.

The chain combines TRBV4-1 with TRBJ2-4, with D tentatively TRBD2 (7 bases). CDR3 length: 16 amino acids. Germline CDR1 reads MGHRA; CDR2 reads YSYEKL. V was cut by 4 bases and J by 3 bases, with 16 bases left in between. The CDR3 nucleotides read TGCGCCAGCAGCCCCCTAGCGGAGGGGGTCAAAAACATTCAGTACTTC. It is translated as CASSPLAEGVKNIQYF.

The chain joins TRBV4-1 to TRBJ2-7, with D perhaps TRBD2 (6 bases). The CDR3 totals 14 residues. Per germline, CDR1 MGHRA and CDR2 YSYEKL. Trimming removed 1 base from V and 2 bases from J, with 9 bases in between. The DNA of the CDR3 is TGCGCCAGCAGCCAAGCGGCTAGCGCCTACGAGCAGTACTTC. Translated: CASSQAASAYEQYF.

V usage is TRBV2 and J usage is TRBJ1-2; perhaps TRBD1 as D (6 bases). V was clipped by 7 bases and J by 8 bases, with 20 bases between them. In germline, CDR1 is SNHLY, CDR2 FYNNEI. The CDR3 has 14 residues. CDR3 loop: CASTLTGTRRGYTF. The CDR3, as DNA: TGTGCCAGCACCCTAACAGGGACCCGGCGAGGCTACACCTTC.

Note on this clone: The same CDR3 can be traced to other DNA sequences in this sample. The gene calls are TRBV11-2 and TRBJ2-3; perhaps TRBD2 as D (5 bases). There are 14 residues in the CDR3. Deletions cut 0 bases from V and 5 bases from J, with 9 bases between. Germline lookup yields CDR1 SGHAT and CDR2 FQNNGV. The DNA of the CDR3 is TGTGCCAGCAGCTTAGATGGAAGCGGAGATACGCAGTATTTT. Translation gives CASSLDGSGDTQYF.

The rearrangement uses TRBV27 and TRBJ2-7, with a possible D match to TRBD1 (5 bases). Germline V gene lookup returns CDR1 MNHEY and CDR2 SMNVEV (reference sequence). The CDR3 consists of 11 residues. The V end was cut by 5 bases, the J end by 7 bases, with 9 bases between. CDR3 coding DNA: TGTGCCAGCAGTCCAGGGTATGAGCAGTACTTC. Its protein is CASSPGYEQYF.

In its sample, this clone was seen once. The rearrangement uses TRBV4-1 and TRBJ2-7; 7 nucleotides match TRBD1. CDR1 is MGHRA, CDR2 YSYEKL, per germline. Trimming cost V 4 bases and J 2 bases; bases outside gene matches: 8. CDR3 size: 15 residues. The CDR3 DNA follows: TGCGCCAGCAGCCCGGCCGGGACAGCAGCCTACGAGCAGTACTTC. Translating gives CASSPAGTAAYEQYF.

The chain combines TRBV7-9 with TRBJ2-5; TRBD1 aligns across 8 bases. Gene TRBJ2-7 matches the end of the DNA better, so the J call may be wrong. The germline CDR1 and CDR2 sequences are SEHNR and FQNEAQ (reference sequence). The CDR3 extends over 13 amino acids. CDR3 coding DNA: TGTGCCAGTACTAACAGGGGGTCCTACGAGCAGTACTTC. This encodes CASTNRGSYEQYF.

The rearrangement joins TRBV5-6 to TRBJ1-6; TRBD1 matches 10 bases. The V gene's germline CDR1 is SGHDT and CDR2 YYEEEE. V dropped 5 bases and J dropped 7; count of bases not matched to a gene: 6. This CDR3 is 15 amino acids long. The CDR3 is CASSFGTGENSPLHF. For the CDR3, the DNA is TGTGCCAGCAGTTTCGGGACAGGGGAAAATTCACCCCTCCACTTT.

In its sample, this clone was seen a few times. In DNA form, the CDR3 reads TGTGCCAGCAGCTTAGATCAGGTCGAGCAGTACTTC. This translates into CASSLDQVEQYF. This chain uses TRBV7-4 with TRBJ2-7; no clear D gene. The CDR3 length is 12 residues. V was clipped by 1 base and J by 6 bases, with 7 bases between them. Germline V gene data show CDR1 as SGHVT and CDR2 as SQSDAQ.

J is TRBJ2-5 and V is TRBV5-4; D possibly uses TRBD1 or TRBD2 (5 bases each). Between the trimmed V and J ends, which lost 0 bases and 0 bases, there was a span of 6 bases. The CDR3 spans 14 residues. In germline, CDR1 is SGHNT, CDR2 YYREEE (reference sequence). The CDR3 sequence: CASSLVGHQETQYF. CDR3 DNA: TGTGCCAGCAGCTTGGTGGGACACCAAGAGACCCAGTACTTC.

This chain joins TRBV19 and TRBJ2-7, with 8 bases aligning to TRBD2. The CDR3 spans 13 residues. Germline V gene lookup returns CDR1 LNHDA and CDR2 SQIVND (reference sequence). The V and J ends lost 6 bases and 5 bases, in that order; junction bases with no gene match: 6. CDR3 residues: CASRSSGSNEQYF. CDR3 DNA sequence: TGTGCCAGTAGGTCTAGCGGGTCCAACGAGCAGTACTTC.

For the CDR3, the DNA is TGTGCCAGCAGCCTAACAGGGAATGAGCAGTTCTTC. Residues: CASSLTGNEQFF. The chain couples TRBV5-6 to TRBJ2-1; a possible D gene is TRBD1 (6 bases). V gave up 4 bases and J gave up 7 bases, with 9 bases separating them. The CDR3 is 12 amino acids. Per germline, CDR1 SGHDT and CDR2 YYEEEE.

CDR3 amino acids: CASRRTGDLKNTGELFF. The CDR3 coding sequence is TGTGCCAGCAGACGGACAGGGGATCTAAAAAACACCGGGGAGCTGTTTTTT. The chain employs TRBV7-9 and TRBJ2-2, with TRBD1 matching over 9 bases. The germline gives CDR1 SEHNR, CDR2 FQNEAQ (reference sequence). The CDR3 has 17 residues. J was trimmed by 2 bases and V by 6 bases; bases with no gene match: 10.

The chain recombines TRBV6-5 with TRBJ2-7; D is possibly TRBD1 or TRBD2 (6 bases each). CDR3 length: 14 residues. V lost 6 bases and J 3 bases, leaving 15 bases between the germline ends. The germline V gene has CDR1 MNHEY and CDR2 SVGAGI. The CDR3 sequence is CASSLRGQGYEQYF. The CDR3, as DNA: TGTGCCAGCAGCCTACGGGGGCAGGGCTACGAGCAGTACTTC.

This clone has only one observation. CDR3 nucleotides: TGTGCAAGTCGCGTAGTTCCGAAGGAGACTAGCGGGAAGTACGAGCAGTACTTC. Translated: CASRVVPKETSGKYEQYF. This rearrangement joins TRBV12-2 to TRBJ2-7; the table names TRBD2, a call not compared with the DNA. TRBV12-2 has pseudogene status. CDR3 length: 18 residues.

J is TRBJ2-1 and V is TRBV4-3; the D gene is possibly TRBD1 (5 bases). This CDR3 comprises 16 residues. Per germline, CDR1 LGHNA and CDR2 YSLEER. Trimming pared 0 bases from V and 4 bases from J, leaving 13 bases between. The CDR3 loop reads CASSQDRQTTYNEQFF. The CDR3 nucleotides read TGCGCCAGCAGCCAAGATCGACAGACCACTTACAATGAGCAGTTCTTC.

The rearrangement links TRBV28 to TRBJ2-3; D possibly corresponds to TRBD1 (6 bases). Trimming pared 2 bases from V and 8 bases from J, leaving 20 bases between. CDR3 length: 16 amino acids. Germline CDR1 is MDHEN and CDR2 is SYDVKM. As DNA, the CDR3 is TGTGCCAGCAGTTTACTATTGACTTTCCACAGGGTTACGCAGTATTTT. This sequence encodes CASSLLLTFHRVTQYF. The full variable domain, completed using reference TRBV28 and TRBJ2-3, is DVKVTQSSRYLVKRTGEKVFLECVQDMDHENMFWYRQDPGLGLRLIYFSYDVKMKEKGDIPEGYSVSREKKERFSLILESASTNQTSMYLCASSLLLTFHRVTQYFGPGTRLTVL.

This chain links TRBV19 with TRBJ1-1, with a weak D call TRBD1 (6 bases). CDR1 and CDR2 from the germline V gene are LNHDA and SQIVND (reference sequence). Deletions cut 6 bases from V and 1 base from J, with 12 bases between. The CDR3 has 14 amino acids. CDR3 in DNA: TGTGCCAGTAGGGCGAGAGGGGGGAACACTGAAGCTTTCTTT. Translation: CASRARGGNTEAFF.

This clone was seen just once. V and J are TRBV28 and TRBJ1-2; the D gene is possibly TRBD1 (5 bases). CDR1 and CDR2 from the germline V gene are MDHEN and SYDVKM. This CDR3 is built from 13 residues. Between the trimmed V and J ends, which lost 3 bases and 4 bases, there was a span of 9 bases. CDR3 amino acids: CASSLGESYGYTF. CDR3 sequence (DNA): TGTGCCAGCAGTTTGGGGGAATCCTATGGCTACACCTTC.

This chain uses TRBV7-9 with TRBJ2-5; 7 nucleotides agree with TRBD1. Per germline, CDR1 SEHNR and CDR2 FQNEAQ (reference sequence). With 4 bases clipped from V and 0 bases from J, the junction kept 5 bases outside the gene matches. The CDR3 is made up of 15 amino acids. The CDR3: CASSSRTGNQETQYF. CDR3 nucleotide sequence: TGTGCCAGCAGCTCCCGGACAGGAAACCAAGAGACCCAGTACTTC.